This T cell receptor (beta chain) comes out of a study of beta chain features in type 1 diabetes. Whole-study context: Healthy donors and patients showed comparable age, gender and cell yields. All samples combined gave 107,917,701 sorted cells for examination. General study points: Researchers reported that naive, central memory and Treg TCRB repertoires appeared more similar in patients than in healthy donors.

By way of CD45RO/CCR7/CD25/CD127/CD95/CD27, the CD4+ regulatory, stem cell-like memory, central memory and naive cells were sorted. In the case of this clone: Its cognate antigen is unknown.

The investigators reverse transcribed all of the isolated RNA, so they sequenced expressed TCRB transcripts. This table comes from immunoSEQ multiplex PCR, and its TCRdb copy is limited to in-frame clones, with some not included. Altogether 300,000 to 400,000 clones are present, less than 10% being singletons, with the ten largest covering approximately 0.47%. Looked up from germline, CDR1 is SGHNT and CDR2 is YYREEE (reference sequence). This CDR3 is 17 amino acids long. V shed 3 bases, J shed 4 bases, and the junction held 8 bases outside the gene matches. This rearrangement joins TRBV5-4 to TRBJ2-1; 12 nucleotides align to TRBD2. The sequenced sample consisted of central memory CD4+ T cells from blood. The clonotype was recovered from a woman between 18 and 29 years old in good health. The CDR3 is CASSYRTSGISYNEQFF. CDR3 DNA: TGTGCCAGCAGCTATAGGACTAGCGGGATTTCTTACAATGAGCAGTTCTTC.